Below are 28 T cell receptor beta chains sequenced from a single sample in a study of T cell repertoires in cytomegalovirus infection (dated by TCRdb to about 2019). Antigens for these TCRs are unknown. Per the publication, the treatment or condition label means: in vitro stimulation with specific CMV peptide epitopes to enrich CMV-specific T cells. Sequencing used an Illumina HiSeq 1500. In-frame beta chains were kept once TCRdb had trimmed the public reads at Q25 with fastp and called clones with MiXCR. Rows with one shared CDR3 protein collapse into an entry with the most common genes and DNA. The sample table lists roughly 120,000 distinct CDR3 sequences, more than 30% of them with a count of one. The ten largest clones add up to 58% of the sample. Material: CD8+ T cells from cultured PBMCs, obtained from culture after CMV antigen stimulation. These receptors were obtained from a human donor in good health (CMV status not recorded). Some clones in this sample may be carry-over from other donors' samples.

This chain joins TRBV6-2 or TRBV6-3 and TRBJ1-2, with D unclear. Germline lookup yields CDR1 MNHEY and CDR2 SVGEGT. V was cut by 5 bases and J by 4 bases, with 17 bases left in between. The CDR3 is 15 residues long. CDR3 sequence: CASSPGEVESYGYTF. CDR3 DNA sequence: TGTGCCAGCAGTCCCGGGGAGGTGGAGAGCTATGGCTACACCTTC.

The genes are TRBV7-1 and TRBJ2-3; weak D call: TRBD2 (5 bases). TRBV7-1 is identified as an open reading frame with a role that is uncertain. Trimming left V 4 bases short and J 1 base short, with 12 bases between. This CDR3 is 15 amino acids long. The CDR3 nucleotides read TGTGCCAGCAGCTACGACTATACCGGCACAGATACGCAGTATTTT. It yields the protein CASSYDYTGTDTQYF.

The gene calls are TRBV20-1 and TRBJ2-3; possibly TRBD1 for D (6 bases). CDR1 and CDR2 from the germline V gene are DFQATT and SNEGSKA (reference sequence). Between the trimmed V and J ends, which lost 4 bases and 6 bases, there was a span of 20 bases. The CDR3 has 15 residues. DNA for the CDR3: TGCAGTGCTAACAATCGGCAGGGGCCTTTGGATACGCAGTATTTT. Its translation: CSANNRQGPLDTQYF.

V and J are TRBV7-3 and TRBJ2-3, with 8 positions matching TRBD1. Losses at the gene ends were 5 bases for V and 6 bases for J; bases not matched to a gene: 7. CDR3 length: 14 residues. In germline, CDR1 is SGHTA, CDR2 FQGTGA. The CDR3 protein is CASSPPGGSDTQYF. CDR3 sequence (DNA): TGTGCCAGCAGCCCCCCAGGGGGCTCGGATACGCAGTATTTT.

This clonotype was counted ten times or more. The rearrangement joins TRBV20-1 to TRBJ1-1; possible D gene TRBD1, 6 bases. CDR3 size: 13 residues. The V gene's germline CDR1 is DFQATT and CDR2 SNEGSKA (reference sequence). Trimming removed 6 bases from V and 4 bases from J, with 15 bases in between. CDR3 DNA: TGCAGTGCGCGAACGTCCAGGGGCACTGAAGCTTTCTTT. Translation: CSARTSRGTEAFF.

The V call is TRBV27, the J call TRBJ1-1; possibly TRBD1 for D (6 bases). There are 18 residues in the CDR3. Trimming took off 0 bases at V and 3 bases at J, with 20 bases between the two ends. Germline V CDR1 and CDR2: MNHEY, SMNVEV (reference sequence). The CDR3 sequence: CASSLSPRTVPGDTEAFF. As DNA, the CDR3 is TGTGCCAGCAGTTTATCCCCTCGGACAGTCCCCGGGGACACTGAAGCTTTCTTT.

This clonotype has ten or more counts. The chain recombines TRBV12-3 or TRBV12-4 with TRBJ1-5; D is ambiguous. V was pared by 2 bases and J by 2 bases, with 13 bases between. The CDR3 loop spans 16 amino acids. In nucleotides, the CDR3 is TGTGCCAGCAGTTTATTCAAGGGTGAGGGCAATCAGCCCCAGCATTTT. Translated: CASSLFKGEGNQPQHF.

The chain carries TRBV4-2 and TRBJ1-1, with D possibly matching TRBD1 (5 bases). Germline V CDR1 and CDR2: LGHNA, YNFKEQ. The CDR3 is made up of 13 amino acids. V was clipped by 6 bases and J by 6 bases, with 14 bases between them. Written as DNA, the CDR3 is TGTGCCAGCAGACAAACAGGAAACCCTGAAGCTTTCTTT. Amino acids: CASRQTGNPEAFF.

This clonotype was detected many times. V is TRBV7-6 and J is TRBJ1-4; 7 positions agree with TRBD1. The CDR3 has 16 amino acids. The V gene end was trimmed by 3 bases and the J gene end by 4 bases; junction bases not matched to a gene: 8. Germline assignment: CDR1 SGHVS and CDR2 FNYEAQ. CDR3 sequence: CASSFSGGGLNEKLFF. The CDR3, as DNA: TGTGCCAGCAGCTTCTCAGGGGGAGGTCTTAATGAAAAACTGTTTTTT.

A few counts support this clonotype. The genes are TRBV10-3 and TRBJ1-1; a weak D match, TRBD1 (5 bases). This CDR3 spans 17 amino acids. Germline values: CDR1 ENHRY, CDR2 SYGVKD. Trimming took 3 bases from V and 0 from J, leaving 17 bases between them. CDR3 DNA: TGTGCCATCAGTGACGCACTCGTGGGGCAGCTGAACACTGAAGCTTTCTTT. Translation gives CAISDALVGQLNTEAFF.

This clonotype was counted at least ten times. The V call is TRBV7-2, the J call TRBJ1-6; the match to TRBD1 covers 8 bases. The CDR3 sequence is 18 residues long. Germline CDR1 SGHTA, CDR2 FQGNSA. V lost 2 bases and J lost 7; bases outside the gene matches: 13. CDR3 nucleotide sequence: TGTGCCAGCAGCTTATTACCAGGGGGCGCCGGGTCAAATTCACCCCTCCACTTT. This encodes CASSLLPGGAGSNSPLHF.

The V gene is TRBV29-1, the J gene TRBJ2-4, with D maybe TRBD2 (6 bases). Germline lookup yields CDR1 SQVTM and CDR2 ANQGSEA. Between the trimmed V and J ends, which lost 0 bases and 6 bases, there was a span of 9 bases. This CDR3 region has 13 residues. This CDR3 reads CSVEDGTLNIQYF. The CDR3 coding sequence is TGCAGCGTTGAAGATGGGACTTTAAACATTCAGTACTTC.

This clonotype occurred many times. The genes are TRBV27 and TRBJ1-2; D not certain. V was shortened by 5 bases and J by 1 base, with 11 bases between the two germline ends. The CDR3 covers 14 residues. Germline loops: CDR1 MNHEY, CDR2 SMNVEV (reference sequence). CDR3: CASSRGVFNYGYTF. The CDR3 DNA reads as TGTGCCAGCAGTCGGGGTGTTTTTAACTATGGCTACACCTTC.

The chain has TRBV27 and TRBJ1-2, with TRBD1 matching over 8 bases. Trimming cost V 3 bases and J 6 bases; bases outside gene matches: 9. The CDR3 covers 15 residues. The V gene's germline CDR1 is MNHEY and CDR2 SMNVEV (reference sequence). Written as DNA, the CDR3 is TGTGCCAGCAGTTTCGATCCTGGACAGGGTAATGGCTACACCTTC. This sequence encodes CASSFDPGQGNGYTF.

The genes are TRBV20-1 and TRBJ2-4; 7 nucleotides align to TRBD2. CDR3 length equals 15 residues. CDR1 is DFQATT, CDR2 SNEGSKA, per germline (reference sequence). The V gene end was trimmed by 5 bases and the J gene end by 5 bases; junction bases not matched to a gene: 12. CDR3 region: CSARNSGRVENIQYF. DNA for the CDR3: TGCAGTGCTCGTAATTCAGGGAGGGTGGAAAACATTCAGTACTTC.

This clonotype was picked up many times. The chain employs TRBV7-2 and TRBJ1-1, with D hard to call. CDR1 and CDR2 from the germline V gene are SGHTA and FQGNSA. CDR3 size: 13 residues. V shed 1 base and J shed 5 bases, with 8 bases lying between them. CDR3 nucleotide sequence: TGTGCCAGCAGCTTAGGGGTAAAGACTGAAGCTTTCTTT. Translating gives CASSLGVKTEAFF.

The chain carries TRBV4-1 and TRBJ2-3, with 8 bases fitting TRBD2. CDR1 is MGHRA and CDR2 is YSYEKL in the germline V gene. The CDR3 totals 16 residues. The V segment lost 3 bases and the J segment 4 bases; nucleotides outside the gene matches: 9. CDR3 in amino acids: CASSQPPSGFSDTQYF. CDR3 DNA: TGCGCCAGCAGCCAGCCCCCTAGCGGGTTTTCAGATACGCAGTATTTT.

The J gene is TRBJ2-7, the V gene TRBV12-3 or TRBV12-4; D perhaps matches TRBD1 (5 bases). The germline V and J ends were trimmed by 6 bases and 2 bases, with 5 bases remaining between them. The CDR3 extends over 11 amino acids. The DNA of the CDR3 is TGTGCCAGCAGACAGGCCTACGAGCAGTACTTC. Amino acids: CASRQAYEQYF.

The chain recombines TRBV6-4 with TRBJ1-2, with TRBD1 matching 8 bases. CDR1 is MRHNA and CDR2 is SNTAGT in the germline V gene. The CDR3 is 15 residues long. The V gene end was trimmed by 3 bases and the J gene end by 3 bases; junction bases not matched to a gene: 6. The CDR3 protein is CASSERGQGYYGYTF. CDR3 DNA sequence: TGTGCCAGCAGTGAACGTGGACAGGGCTACTATGGCTACACCTTC.

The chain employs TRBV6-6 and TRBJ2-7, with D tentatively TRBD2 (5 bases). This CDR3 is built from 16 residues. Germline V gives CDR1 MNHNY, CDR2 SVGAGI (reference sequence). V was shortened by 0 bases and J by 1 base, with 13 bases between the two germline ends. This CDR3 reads CASSYSGRAASYEQYF. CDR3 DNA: TGTGCCAGCAGTTACTCCGGGCGGGCCGCGTCCTACGAGCAGTACTTC.

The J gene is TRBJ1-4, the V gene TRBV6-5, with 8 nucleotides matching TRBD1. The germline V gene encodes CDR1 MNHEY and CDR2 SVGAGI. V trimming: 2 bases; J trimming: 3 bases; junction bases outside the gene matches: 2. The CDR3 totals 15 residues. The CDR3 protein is CASSYDRGPNEKLFF. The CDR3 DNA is TGTGCCAGCAGTTACGACAGGGGCCCTAATGAAAAACTGTTTTTT.

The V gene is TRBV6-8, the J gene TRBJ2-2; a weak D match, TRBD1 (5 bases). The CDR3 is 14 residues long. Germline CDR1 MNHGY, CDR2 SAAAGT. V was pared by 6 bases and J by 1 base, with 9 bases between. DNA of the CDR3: TGTGCCAGCAGATCTAGGGGGAACACCGGGGAGCTGTTTTTT. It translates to CASRSRGNTGELFF.

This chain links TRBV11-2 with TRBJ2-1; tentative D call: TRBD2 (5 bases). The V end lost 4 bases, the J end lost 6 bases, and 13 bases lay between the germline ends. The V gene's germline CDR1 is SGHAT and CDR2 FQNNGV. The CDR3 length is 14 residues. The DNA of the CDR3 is TGTGCCAGCAGCTGGACTTTCGAGGGCAATGAGCAGTTCTTC. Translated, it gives CASSWTFEGNEQFF. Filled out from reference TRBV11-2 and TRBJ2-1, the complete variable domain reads EAGVAQSPRYKIIEKRQSVAFWCNPISGHATLYWYQQILGQGPKLLIQFQNNGVVDDSQLPKDRFSAERLKGVDSTLKIQPAKLEDSAVYLCASSWTFEGNEQFFGPGTRLTVL.

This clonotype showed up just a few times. CDR3 sequence: CASSFIPPYGQGNTEAFF. The DNA of the CDR3 is TGTGCCAGCAGCTTTATCCCCCCTTATGGGCAGGGGAACACTGAAGCTTTCTTT. This rearrangement joins TRBV7-8 to TRBJ1-1, with D possibly TRBD1 on 5 matching bases. The CDR3 extends over 18 amino acids. V shed 3 bases and J shed 1 base, with 21 bases lying between them. Germline V gene lookup returns CDR1 SGHVS and CDR2 FQNEAQ.

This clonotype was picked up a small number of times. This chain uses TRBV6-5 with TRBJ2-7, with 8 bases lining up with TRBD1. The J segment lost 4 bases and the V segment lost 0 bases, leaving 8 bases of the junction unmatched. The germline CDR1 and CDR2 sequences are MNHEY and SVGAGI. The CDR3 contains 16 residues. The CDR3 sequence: CASSYSTTGVGYEQYF. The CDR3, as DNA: TGTGCCAGCAGTTACTCCACGACAGGGGTGGGGTACGAGCAGTACTTC.

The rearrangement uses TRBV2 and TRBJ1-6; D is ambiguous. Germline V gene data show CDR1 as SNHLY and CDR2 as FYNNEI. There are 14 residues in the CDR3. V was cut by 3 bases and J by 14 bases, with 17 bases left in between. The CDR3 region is CASSESDPIGTLHF. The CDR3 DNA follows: TGTGCCAGCAGTGAGTCCGACCCAATTGGGACCCTCCACTTT.

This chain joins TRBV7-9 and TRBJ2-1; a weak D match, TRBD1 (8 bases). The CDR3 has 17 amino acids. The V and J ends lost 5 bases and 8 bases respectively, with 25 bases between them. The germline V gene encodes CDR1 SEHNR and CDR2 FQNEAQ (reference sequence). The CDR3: CASSRHTGGTGGDEQFF. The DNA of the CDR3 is TGTGCCAGCAGCCGACATACCGGGGGGACAGGTGGGGATGAGCAGTTCTTC.

In nucleotides, the CDR3 is TGTGCCAGCAGTGATAGTGCGAGGACCCATAATTCACCCCTCCACTTT. It specifies CASSDSARTHNSPLHF. This chain joins TRBV6-1 and TRBJ1-6; D not resolved. This CDR3 contains 16 residues. The V gene lost 3 bases and the J gene lost 5 bases, with 14 bases spanning the gap. Looked up from germline, CDR1 is MNHNS and CDR2 is SASEGT.